Listed here are 32 T cell receptor beta chains from one sample, sequenced in a study of shared clonotypes between healthy human individuals. Clones were read by immunoSEQ multiplex PCR, and TCRdb kept only the in-frame ones, dropping some. The data contain more than 550,000 clones, about nine tenths of them singletons. Input material: memory CD8+ T cells from PBMCs. The subset is: CD45RO+ cells pooled with CCR7-negative TemRA cells. These receptors were obtained from a man younger than 30 in good health. Some clones in this sample may be carry-over from other donors' samples.

Here the CDR3 reads CASSSLDVAEQETQYF. CDR3 coding DNA: TGTGCCAGCAGCTCGCTGGACGTAGCGGAACAAGAGACCCAGTACTTC. This sequence joins TRBV7-9 and TRBJ2-5; weak D call: TRBD2 (6 bases). The CDR3 runs to 16 residues. V dropped 4 bases and J dropped 2 bases, with 17 bases sitting between them. In germline, CDR1 is SEHNR, CDR2 FQNEAQ (reference sequence).

This clone occurred once. The chain has TRBV29-1 and TRBJ1-2; D call uncertain. From germline, CDR1 is SQVTM and CDR2 ANQGSEA. The CDR3 runs to 11 residues. The ends were cut back, 3 bases at V and 8 bases at J, with 10 bases in the middle. The DNA of the CDR3 is TGCAGCGTTGAGGGAACTGCCGGCTACACCTTC. This gives the protein CSVEGTAGYTF.

The chain joins TRBV14 to TRBJ2-7; weak D call: TRBD2 (5 bases). V dropped 5 bases and J dropped 7 bases, with 9 bases sitting between them. Germline assignment: CDR1 SGHDN and CDR2 FVKESK. The length of the CDR3 is 11 residues. This CDR3 is CASSFSGEQYF. The CDR3 DNA is TGTGCCAGCAGCTTTTCGGGGGAGCAGTACTTC.

The chain couples TRBV5-1 to TRBJ2-3, with 13 bases aligning to TRBD2. This CDR3 contains 16 residues. Trimming cost V 4 bases and J 1 base; bases outside gene matches: 3. Germline V gives CDR1 SGHRS, CDR2 YFSETQ. Here the CDR3 reads CASSPGTSGGTDTQYF. CDR3 nucleotides: TGCGCCAGCAGCCCAGGGACTAGCGGGGGCACAGATACGCAGTATTTT.

This clone occurred a few times. Other nucleotide sequences from this sample produce the same CDR3. The CDR3 is CASSISRNSYNEQFF. CDR3 nucleotide sequence: TGTGCCAGTAGTATCAGCCGTAACTCCTACAATGAGCAGTTCTTC. This rearrangement joins TRBV19 to TRBJ2-1; D call uncertain. V shed 3 bases and J shed 0 bases, with 9 bases lying between them. Germline assignment: CDR1 LNHDA and CDR2 SQIVND (reference sequence). This CDR3 is 15 amino acids long.

Turning to this clone: Other DNA sequences in the sample encode the same CDR3. This rearrangement joins TRBV11-2 to TRBJ2-7; D remains ambiguous. Looked up from germline, CDR1 is SGHAT and CDR2 is FQNNGV. The CDR3 sequence is 13 residues long. Trimming cost V 1 base and J 1 base, with 5 bases left between them. The CDR3 sequence: CASSLGASYEQYF. The DNA of the CDR3 is TGTGCCAGCAGCTTAGGCGCGTCCTACGAGCAGTACTTC.

The chain combines TRBV6-5 with TRBJ2-5; TRBD2 is a possible D gene (6 bases). Trimming took off 2 bases at V and 0 bases at J, with 10 bases between the two ends. The CDR3 consists of 15 residues. Looked up from germline, CDR1 is MNHEY and CDR2 is SVGAGI. CDR3 sequence reads: CASSYLGGYQETQYF. The CDR3 DNA reads as TGTGCCAGCAGTTACCTGGGAGGTTACCAAGAGACCCAGTACTTC.

Worth noting for this clone: The same CDR3 is also encoded by other DNA sequences in this sample. This sequence joins TRBV7-6 and TRBJ2-6; D might be TRBD2 (5 bases). CDR1 and CDR2 from the germline V gene are SGHVS and FNYEAQ. V gave up 5 bases and J gave up 0 bases, with 11 bases separating them. The CDR3 covers 16 residues. The CDR3, as DNA: TGTGCCAGCAGCCTATCCGGAGGCTCTGGGGCCAACGTCCTGACTTTC. This codes for CASSLSGGSGANVLTF.

This rearrangement joins TRBV4-1 to TRBJ2-7; D ambiguous. V gave up 0 bases and J gave up 6 bases, with 15 bases separating them. There are 15 residues in the CDR3. Germline CDR1 MGHRA, CDR2 YSYEKL. The CDR3 reads CASSQDLGRGSEQYF. DNA for the CDR3: TGCGCCAGCAGCCAAGATCTTGGCCGCGGCTCCGAGCAGTACTTC.

This clone has a single count. The CDR3 protein is CASSATSGSYNEQFF. The CDR3 nucleotides are TGTGCCAGCAGCGCTACTAGCGGGTCCTACAATGAGCAGTTCTTC. This rearrangement joins TRBV7-3 to TRBJ2-1, with TRBD2 matching 9 bases. Per germline, CDR1 SGHTA and CDR2 FQGTGA. Trimming cost V 5 bases and J 1 base; bases outside gene matches: 3. The CDR3 length is 15 residues.

The chain is built from TRBV10-3 and TRBJ2-7; D remains ambiguous. The CDR3 is made up of 12 amino acids. V lost 4 bases to trimming and J lost 4 bases, with 8 bases between them. Germline V lookup: CDR1 ENHRY, CDR2 SYGVKD. CDR3 DNA: TGTGCCATCAGTGGAGTGGGGTACGAGCAGTACTTC. Translation: CAISGVGYEQYF.

The chain combines TRBV4-3 with TRBJ2-7, with 9 nucleotides matching TRBD2. V lost 0 bases to trimming and J lost 7 bases; unmatched junction nucleotides: 10. Germline CDR1 reads LGHNA; CDR2 reads YSLEER. The length of the CDR3 is 16 residues. For the CDR3, the DNA is TGCGCCAGCAGCCAAGATGCGAGCGGGAGGCCCAGGGAGCAGTACTTC. It encodes CASSQDASGRPREQYF.

The rearrangement joins TRBV28 to TRBJ2-1, with D perhaps TRBD1 (5 bases). CDR3 size: 15 residues. The V gene lost 1 base and the J gene lost 4 bases, with 11 bases spanning the gap. Germline values: CDR1 MDHEN, CDR2 SYDVKM. The CDR3 loop is CASSLYGAEYNEQFF. The CDR3 region has the DNA TGTGCCAGCAGTTTATATGGGGCGGAGTACAATGAGCAGTTCTTC.

The chain couples TRBV6-4 to TRBJ2-1; weak D call: TRBD2 (6 bases). The CDR3 runs 15 residues. Between the trimmed V and J ends, which lost 3 bases and 0 bases, there was a span of 9 bases. CDR1 and CDR2 (germline): MRHNA, SNTAGT. CDR3 in amino acids: CASSEIAVSYNEQFF. Written as DNA, the CDR3 is TGTGCCAGCAGTGAAATAGCGGTCTCCTACAATGAGCAGTTCTTC.

The chain has TRBV9 and TRBJ2-7; 8 nucleotides agree with TRBD2. Germline CDR1 is SGDLS and CDR2 is YYNGEE. With 0 bases clipped from V and 4 bases from J, the junction kept 6 bases outside the gene matches. The CDR3 loop spans 15 amino acids. The DNA for the CDR3 is TGTGCCAGCAGCGTAGACCCGGGAGGGCCTTACGAGCAGTACTTC. Its translation: CASSVDPGGPYEQYF.

The chain combines TRBV28 with TRBJ2-5, with 9 bases identical to TRBD2. CDR1 is MDHEN and CDR2 is SYDVKM in the germline V gene. This CDR3 comprises 17 residues. Trimming cost V 7 bases and J 2 bases; bases outside gene matches: 14. CDR3 bases: TGTGCCAGCACCACCCGGGTGATAGCGGGGGTACAAGAGACCCAGTACTTC. This codes for CASTTRVIAGVQETQYF.

This chain joins TRBV6-5 and TRBJ2-7; TRBD1 matches 8 bases. Germline loops: CDR1 MNHEY, CDR2 SVGAGI. V lost 6 bases to trimming and J lost 2 bases; unmatched junction nucleotides: 6. The CDR3 contains 14 residues. CDR3 bases: TGTGCCAGCAGAAAGACAGGGGAGGCCTACGAGCAGTACTTC. Residues: CASRKTGEAYEQYF.

This clone appeared once. The chain combines TRBV7-9 with TRBJ1-2; D is unresolved. Per germline, CDR1 SEHNR and CDR2 FQNEAQ (reference sequence). Trimming pared 0 bases from V and 6 bases from J, leaving 14 bases between. This CDR3 spans 15 amino acids. Here the CDR3 DNA reads TGTGCCAGCAGCTTAGCAGAAGGGAGGGTCCATGGCTACACCTTC. It codes for CASSLAEGRVHGYTF.

The chain has TRBV9 and TRBJ2-5; 7 nucleotides agree with TRBD1. Losses at the gene ends were 1 base for V and 3 bases for J; bases not matched to a gene: 3. Germline loops: CDR1 SGDLS, CDR2 YYNGEE. The CDR3 extends over 14 amino acids. CDR3 sequence (DNA): TGTGCCAGCAGCGTACAAGACAGGGAAGAGACCCAGTACTTC. The encoded protein is CASSVQDREETQYF.

The V gene is TRBV28, the J gene TRBJ1-5; the D is unclear. This CDR3 is built from 15 residues. The germline V gene has CDR1 MDHEN and CDR2 SYDVKM. V was trimmed by 2 bases and J by 6 bases, leaving 14 bases between them. CDR3 region: CASSLGRMGSQPQHF. CDR3 sequence (DNA): TGTGCCAGCAGTTTAGGCCGCATGGGAAGTCAGCCCCAGCATTTT.

The V call is TRBV7-6, the J call TRBJ2-1, with D unclear. The germline CDR1 and CDR2 sequences are SGHVS and FNYEAQ. The CDR3 spans 13 residues. Trimming removed 2 bases at V and 6 bases at J, with 8 bases between. The CDR3 region is CASSLMGFNEQFF. For the CDR3, the DNA is TGTGCCAGCAGCTTAATGGGATTCAATGAGCAGTTCTTC. Supplemented by reference TRBV7-6 and TRBJ2-1, the full variable domain reads GAGVSQSPRYKVTKRGQDVALRCDPISGHVSLYWYRQALGQGPEFLTYFNYEAQQDKSGLPNDRFSAERPEGSISTLTIQRTEQRDSAMYRCASSLMGFNEQFFGPGTRLTVL.

This clone was seen just once. The gene calls are TRBV4-1 and TRBJ1-1; TRBD1 is a possible D gene (6 bases). The length of the CDR3 is 15 residues. V gave up 5 bases and J gave up 0 bases, with 13 bases separating them. CDR1 is MGHRA and CDR2 is YSYEKL in the germline V gene. The CDR3 reads CASSAGGQVNTEAFF. CDR3 DNA: TGCGCCAGCAGCGCCGGGGGCCAAGTGAACACTGAAGCTTTCTTT.

The V and J genes are TRBV7-8 and TRBJ1-5; possible D gene TRBD1, 6 bases. V shed 1 base and J shed 1 base, with 11 bases lying between them. The germline V gene encodes CDR1 SGHVS and CDR2 FQNEAQ. CDR3 length: 16 residues. This chain's CDR3 is CASSLVGGPSNQPQHF. The CDR3 DNA follows: TGTGCCAGCAGCTTAGTCGGGGGGCCAAGCAATCAGCCCCAGCATTTT.

Note on this clone: The identical CDR3 is also encoded by other nucleotide sequences in the sample. This chain links TRBV12-5 with TRBJ1-1; perhaps TRBD1 as D (5 bases). The V end lost 4 bases, the J end lost 5 bases, and 11 bases lay between the germline ends. The CDR3 is 13 amino acids. CDR1 and CDR2 (germline): LGHNT, FRNRAP. In nucleotides, the CDR3 is TGTGCTAGTGGTTCAGGGCCGGGGACTGAAGCTTTCTTT. Protein sequence: CASGSGPGTEAFF.

The V and J genes are TRBV28 and TRBJ2-5, with D hard to call. The CDR3 is made up of 11 amino acids. Germline V gene lookup returns CDR1 MDHEN and CDR2 SYDVKM. The V end was cut by 9 bases, the J end by 5 bases, with 10 bases between. The CDR3 nucleotides read TGTGCCAGTCGGCACGGGGAGACCCAGTACTTC. Amino acids: CASRHGETQYF.

J is TRBJ2-7 and V is TRBV27, with TRBD1 matching 10 bases. Germline CDR1 reads MNHEY; CDR2 reads SMNVEV (reference sequence). This CDR3 is built from 16 residues. V dropped 4 bases and J dropped 4; count of bases not matched to a gene: 10. The CDR3 DNA follows: TGTGCCAGCAGTTCGGGAGCGGGACAGGGGTGGTACGAGCAGTACTTC. Translating it yields CASSSGAGQGWYEQYF.

The chain uses TRBV7-6 and TRBJ2-3, with 8 bases that match TRBD1. The V gene's germline CDR1 is SGHVS and CDR2 FNYEAQ. Trimming at V came to 1 base and at J to 4 bases, leaving 7 bases not matched to a gene. The CDR3 has 16 residues. The CDR3 loop reads CASSLGPQGAPDTQYF. In DNA, the CDR3 is TGTGCCAGCAGCTTAGGGCCCCAGGGGGCCCCAGATACGCAGTATTTT.

The chain uses TRBV7-2 and TRBJ1-2; D is possibly TRBD1 (6 bases). V lost 7 bases to trimming and J lost 8 bases, with 20 bases between them. The CDR3 sequence is 14 residues long. The germline gives CDR1 SGHTA, CDR2 FQGNSA. CDR3: CASKNRAAGSGYTF. DNA of the CDR3: TGTGCCAGCAAAAACAGGGCCGCGGGTTCCGGCTACACCTTC.

The chain employs TRBV2 and TRBJ1-2; maybe TRBD1 (5 bases). The CDR3 covers 13 residues. Germline values: CDR1 SNHLY, CDR2 FYNNEI. V was cut by 5 bases and J by 5 bases, with 12 bases left in between. The CDR3 DNA follows: TGTGCCAGCAGTTTGGGGCCGATATATGGCTACACCTTC. It translates to CASSLGPIYGYTF.

The V call is TRBV30, the J call TRBJ2-7, with 7 bases that match TRBD1. The germline V gene has CDR1 GTSNPN and CDR2 SVGIG (reference sequence). The CDR3 spans 13 residues. The trim removed 3 bases at V and 2 bases at J, leaving 4 bases unmatched. The CDR3 protein is CAWSAGTAYEQYF. The CDR3 nucleotides are TGTGCCTGGAGCGCCGGGACAGCCTACGAGCAGTACTTC.

A remark on this clone: Other DNA sequences in the same sample also yield this CDR3. The rearrangement links TRBV6-5 to TRBJ1-1; no definite D call. In germline, CDR1 is MNHEY, CDR2 SVGAGI. This CDR3 comprises 14 residues. The V and J ends lost 0 bases and 0 bases respectively, with 5 bases between them. Written as DNA, the CDR3 is TGTGCCAGCAGTTACTCGACCTTGAACACTGAAGCTTTCTTT. As protein: CASSYSTLNTEAFF.

This chain links TRBV14 with TRBJ2-6; 7 nucleotides match TRBD1. Germline CDR1 SGHDN, CDR2 FVKESK. The CDR3 extends over 13 amino acids. V dropped 6 bases and J dropped 5; count of bases not matched to a gene: 1. CDR3: CASRGGWANVLTF. Here the CDR3 DNA reads TGTGCCAGCAGAGGGGGCTGGGCCAACGTCCTGACTTTC. Looking up the rest from reference TRBV14 and TRBJ2-6 gives the full variable domain: EAGVTQFPSHSVIEKGQTVTLRCDPISGHDNLYWYRRVMGKEIKFLLHFVKESKQDESGMPNNRFLAERTGGTYSTLKVQPAELEDSGVYFCASRGGWANVLTFGAGSRLTVL.